A selection of T cell receptor beta chains follows, all from one sample in a study of identical twins. TCRdb processed the 5' RACE reads anew with MiXCR; each CDR3 protein has one entry. The repertoire holds fewer than 500,000 distinct CDR3 sequences, with about 24% as singletons. This same sample was also taken into another study, of T cells expressing NK-cell markers.

Sequencing was carried out using CD4+ T cells sorted from blood. Receptors were obtained from a woman aged 18-35 years in good health. CDR3s include the opening cysteine and the closing phenylalanine or tryptophan. A D gene is named only where the DNA matches it firmly. Not all rows give a size; the values are once, few, many and, for expanded clones, a class.

len: 15
j_gene: TRBJ1-3
d_gene: -
v_gene: TRBV20-1
abundance: -
CDR3nt: TGCAGTGCTAGAGGGCTCAGGGGCACTGGAAACACCATATATTTT
CDR3aa: CSARGLRGTGNTIYF

len: 15
j_gene: TRBJ2-7
d_gene: TRBD2
v_gene: TRBV6-1
abundance: -
CDR3nt: TGTGCCAGCGGATCGGGACTAGCGGGGACCTACGAGCAGTACTTC
CDR3aa: CASGSGLAGTYEQYF

len: 15
j_gene: TRBJ2-5
d_gene: TRBD2
v_gene: TRBV12-3/TRBV12-4
abundance: -
CDR3nt: TGTGCCAGCAGTTTGGGACTAGCGGGAGTAGAGACCCAGTACTTC
CDR3aa: CASSLGLAGVETQYF

len: 17
j_gene: TRBJ2-6
d_gene: -
v_gene: TRBV4-3
abundance: few
CDR3nt: TGCGCCAGCAGCCAAGAGTATACAGTCTCTGGGGCCAACGTCCTGACTTTC
CDR3aa: CASSQEYTVSGANVLTF

len: 13
j_gene: TRBJ2-5
d_gene: -
v_gene: TRBV2
abundance: -
CDR3nt: TGTGCCAGCAGTCTCTCCCCGGCGGAGACCCAGTACTTC
CDR3aa: CASSLSPAETQYF

len: 14
j_gene: TRBJ2-7
d_gene: TRBD2
v_gene: TRBV12-3/TRBV12-4
abundance: few
CDR3nt: TGTGCCAGTCGAGTAGCGGGAGGAAACTACGAGCAGTACTTC
CDR3aa: CASRVAGGNYEQYF

len: 16
j_gene: TRBJ2-1
d_gene: TRBD2
v_gene: TRBV7-6
abundance: -
CDR3nt: TGTGCCAGCAGCTCCGGGACTAGCGGGGGAGGCGATGAGCAGTTCTTC
CDR3aa: CASSSGTSGGGDEQFF

len: 16
j_gene: TRBJ1-6
d_gene: -
v_gene: TRBV5-1
abundance: few
CDR3nt: TGCGCCAGCAGCTCGACCCCCGGGACCGGTTATTCACCCCTCCACTTT
CDR3aa: CASSSTPGTGYSPLHF

len: 14
j_gene: TRBJ1-4
d_gene: -
v_gene: TRBV20-1
abundance: -
CDR3nt: TGCAGTGCGAACACAGGGCCAACTAATGAAAAACTGTTTTTT
CDR3aa: CSANTGPTNEKLFF

len: 9
j_gene: TRBJ2-1
d_gene: -
v_gene: TRBV29-1
abundance: -
CDR3nt: TGCAGCGGAGGCGATGAGCAGTTCTTC
CDR3aa: CSGGDEQFF

len: 13
j_gene: TRBJ2-3
d_gene: -
v_gene: TRBV3-1
abundance: many
CDR3nt: TGTGCCAGCAGCCAAGACGGAGGGGATACGCAGTATTTT
CDR3aa: CASSQDGGDTQYF

len: 15
j_gene: TRBJ2-5
d_gene: TRBD2
v_gene: TRBV28
abundance: -
CDR3nt: TGTGCCAGCAGCTTCGGGGGGGCCGGCCAAGAGACCCAGTACTTC
CDR3aa: CASSFGGAGQETQYF

len: 14
j_gene: TRBJ1-5
d_gene: -
v_gene: TRBV12-3/TRBV12-4
abundance: many
CDR3nt: TGTGCCAGCAGTTTAGACGGATTGAATCAGCCCCAGCATTTT
CDR3aa: CASSLDGLNQPQHF

len: 12
j_gene: TRBJ1-2
d_gene: -
v_gene: TRBV10-3
abundance: -
CDR3nt: TGTGCCATCAGGGCCATACGTCATGGCTACACCTTC
CDR3aa: CAIRAIRHGYTF

len: 14
j_gene: TRBJ2-1
d_gene: -
v_gene: TRBV5-1
abundance: few
CDR3nt: TGCGCCAGCAGCAGCTTTTCCCGGGACAATGAGCAGTTCTTC
CDR3aa: CASSSFSRDNEQFF

len: 15
j_gene: TRBJ2-5
d_gene: -
v_gene: TRBV7-2
abundance: -
CDR3nt: TGTGCCAGCAGCTTAGTTCACGGGGAACAAGAGACCCAGTACTTC
CDR3aa: CASSLVHGEQETQYF

len: 15
j_gene: TRBJ1-5
d_gene: -
v_gene: TRBV7-2
abundance: -
CDR3nt: TGTGCCAGCAGCTTAGACCTGGGTAGGAATCAGCCCCAGCATTTT
CDR3aa: CASSLDLGRNQPQHF

len: 17
j_gene: TRBJ2-1
d_gene: -
v_gene: TRBV6-2/TRBV6-3
abundance: few
CDR3nt: TGTGCCAGCAGTTACTCGAGGGGTAGCGGAAACTACAATGAGCAGTTCTTC
CDR3aa: CASSYSRGSGNYNEQFF

len: 14
j_gene: TRBJ1-1
d_gene: -
v_gene: TRBV11-2
abundance: -
CDR3nt: TGTGCCACCCAGGGACACCGAGAGGGCACTGAAGCTTTCTTT
CDR3aa: CATQGHREGTEAFF

len: 15
j_gene: TRBJ2-2
d_gene: TRBD1
v_gene: TRBV10-3
abundance: -
CDR3nt: TGTGCCATCAGGGGACAGGGCACGAACACCGGGGAGCTGTTTTTT
CDR3aa: CAIRGQGTNTGELFF

len: 14
j_gene: TRBJ1-1
d_gene: -
v_gene: TRBV5-6
abundance: -
CDR3nt: TGTGCCAGCAGCTTGCAAGGACGGGACACTGAAGCTTTCTTT
CDR3aa: CASSLQGRDTEAFF

len: 12
j_gene: TRBJ2-7
d_gene: -
v_gene: TRBV7-9
abundance: -
CDR3nt: TGTGCCAGCGGGCCTCACGTCTACGAGCAGTACTTC
CDR3aa: CASGPHVYEQYF

len: 15
j_gene: TRBJ2-3
d_gene: TRBD2
v_gene: TRBV5-1
abundance: -
CDR3nt: TGCGCCAGCAGCTTGGATGGACTAGCTACAGATACGCAGTATTTT
CDR3aa: CASSLDGLATDTQYF

len: 13
j_gene: TRBJ1-2
d_gene: -
v_gene: TRBV6-1
abundance: -
CDR3nt: TGTGCCAGCACCGACCGGCAGGGCTTCGGCTACACCTTC
CDR3aa: CASTDRQGFGYTF

len: 14
j_gene: TRBJ2-2
d_gene: -
v_gene: TRBV10-3
abundance: -
CDR3nt: TGTGCCATCAGCGCGCCCGGGGCCACCGGGGAGCTGTTTTTT
CDR3aa: CAISAPGATGELFF

len: 16
j_gene: TRBJ2-6
d_gene: -
v_gene: TRBV6-2/TRBV6-3
abundance: -
CDR3nt: TGTGCCAGTAAAACAATGGGCATCCCTGGGGCCAACGTCCTGACTTTC
CDR3aa: CASKTMGIPGANVLTF

len: 14
j_gene: TRBJ2-1
d_gene: -
v_gene: TRBV7-2
abundance: -
CDR3nt: TGTGCCAGCAGCTTTTCCGGGCCCTACAATGAGCAGTTCTTC
CDR3aa: CASSFSGPYNEQFF

len: 12
j_gene: TRBJ1-1
d_gene: -
v_gene: TRBV12-3/TRBV12-4
abundance: -
CDR3nt: TGTGCCAGCAGTTTCTCCAGAGCCAAAGCTTTCTTT
CDR3aa: CASSFSRAKAFF

len: 12
j_gene: TRBJ1-6
d_gene: -
v_gene: TRBV5-1
abundance: -
CDR3nt: TGCGCCAGCAGCTACTATAATTCACCCCTCCACTTT
CDR3aa: CASSYYNSPLHF

len: 13
j_gene: TRBJ2-7
d_gene: TRBD1
v_gene: TRBV29-1
abundance: -
CDR3nt: TGCAGCGCCGCGGTTAGGGGGCGCTACGAGCAGTACTTC
CDR3aa: CSAAVRGRYEQYF

len: 12
j_gene: TRBJ2-7
d_gene: -
v_gene: TRBV25-1
abundance: -
CDR3nt: TGTGCCAGCAGAGGCAACAGTTACGAGCAGTACTTC
CDR3aa: CASRGNSYEQYF

len: 13
j_gene: TRBJ2-4
d_gene: TRBD2
v_gene: TRBV20-1
abundance: once
CDR3nt: TGCAGTATTAGCGGGAGTGCCAAAAACATTCAGTACTTC
CDR3aa: CSISGSAKNIQYF

len: 15
j_gene: TRBJ1-1
d_gene: -
v_gene: TRBV6-1
abundance: -
CDR3nt: TGTGCCAGCAGTGAAGCAGGCAGACCTCCCGCTGAAGCTTTCTTT
CDR3aa: CASSEAGRPPAEAFF

len: 12
j_gene: TRBJ2-3
d_gene: TRBD1
v_gene: TRBV20-1
abundance: -
CDR3nt: TGCAGTGTGGGACAGGGGATAGATACGCAGTATTTT
CDR3aa: CSVGQGIDTQYF